A selection of T cell receptor beta chains follows, all from one sample in a study of cytomegalovirus exposure and HLA in healthy donors. Repertoires were generated with immunoSEQ multiplex PCR, while TCRdb's copy carries only in-frame clones and drops some. This table has under 300,000 clones, 80% to 85% appearing once. Sequencing used PBMCs. All receptors come from a woman aged 55-75 years in good health and CMV-seropositive. The CDR3 runs from the conserved cysteine through the conserved F or W. The order of the fields is D gene, V gene, J gene, clone size, CDR3 DNA, CDR3 protein. The D gene is left open where the match is weak. Not every row has a clone size; where given, it reads once, few, many or a size class.

d_gene: TRBD2
v_gene: TRBV5-1
j_gene: TRBJ2-1
abundance: NA
CDR3nt: TGCGCCAGCAGCTCGGGACTAGCCGAAGGCGATGAGCAGTTCTTC
CDR3aa: CASSSGLAEGDEQFF

d_gene: TRBD2
v_gene: TRBV27
j_gene: TRBJ2-3
abundance: NA
CDR3nt: TGTGCCAGCAGTATCCAGCGGGAAACAGATACGCAGTATTTT
CDR3aa: CASSIQRETDTQYF

d_gene: TRBD1
v_gene: TRBV6-6
j_gene: TRBJ1-1
abundance: NA
CDR3nt: TGTGCCAGCAGTTACCAGGACAGGGGGCATGCTTTCTTT
CDR3aa: CASSYQDRGHAFF

d_gene: NA
v_gene: TRBV7-8
j_gene: TRBJ1-1
abundance: NA
CDR3nt: TGTGCCAGCAGCCATAGGGGGGGTGGGGGGAACACTGAAGCTTTCTTT
CDR3aa: CASSHRGGGGNTEAFF

d_gene: TRBD1
v_gene: TRBV19
j_gene: TRBJ1-4
abundance: NA
CDR3nt: TGTGCCAGTAGGATGGGACAGGACGGGGGACTGTTTTTT
CDR3aa: CASRMGQDGGLFF

d_gene: NA
v_gene: TRBV7-2
j_gene: TRBJ1-1
abundance: NA
CDR3nt: TGTGCCAGCAGCCCAGGGCTAGGCCTGATGAACACTGAAGCTTTCTTT
CDR3aa: CASSPGLGLMNTEAFF

d_gene: NA
v_gene: TRBV5-1
j_gene: TRBJ1-3
abundance: NA
CDR3nt: TGCGCCAGCAGCTCCTCAGGGGCGGGAAACACCATATATTTT
CDR3aa: CASSSSGAGNTIYF

d_gene: TRBD1
v_gene: TRBV6-1
j_gene: TRBJ2-2
abundance: NA
CDR3nt: TGTGCCAGCAGTCCGGGACAGTGGACCGGGGAGCTGTTTTTT
CDR3aa: CASSPGQWTGELFF

d_gene: TRBD2
v_gene: TRBV29-1
j_gene: TRBJ2-7
abundance: NA
CDR3nt: TGCAGCGTTACTAGCGCCTACGAGCAGTACTTC
CDR3aa: CSVTSAYEQYF

d_gene: TRBD2
v_gene: TRBV7-2
j_gene: TRBJ2-1
abundance: few
CDR3nt: TGTGCCAGCACCCCCGCCGGGACTACTCATTACAATGAGCAGTTCTTC
CDR3aa: CASTPAGTTHYNEQFF

d_gene: TRBD1
v_gene: TRBV7-2
j_gene: TRBJ2-4
abundance: NA
CDR3nt: TGTGCCAGCAGCCCCAGTTTCTCTGAAGGGCGCAGGGGGAACATTCAGTACTTC
CDR3aa: CASSPSFSEGRRGNIQYF

d_gene: TRBD2
v_gene: TRBV4-2
j_gene: TRBJ2-7
abundance: NA
CDR3nt: TGTGCCGGTAAAAGCGGGGGGACTAGCGGGAGAGGAAGGTCCTACGAGCAGTACTTC
CDR3aa: CAGKSGGTSGRGRSYEQYF

d_gene: TRBD1
v_gene: TRBV5-1
j_gene: TRBJ2-7
abundance: NA
CDR3nt: TGCGCCAGCAGCTTGGGGGACAGGAGCCATCTATACGAGCAGTACTTC
CDR3aa: CASSLGDRSHLYEQYF

d_gene: TRBD1
v_gene: TRBV7-9
j_gene: TRBJ2-2
abundance: NA
CDR3nt: TGTGCCAGCGTTCCCGGGACAGGGGGTAACACCGGGGAGCTGTTTTTT
CDR3aa: CASVPGTGGNTGELFF

d_gene: TRBD1
v_gene: TRBV10-3
j_gene: TRBJ2-3
abundance: NA
CDR3nt: TGTGCCATCAGATCTTACAGGGGATGGGGCACAGATACGCAGTATTTT
CDR3aa: CAIRSYRGWGTDTQYF

d_gene: NA
v_gene: TRBV14
j_gene: TRBJ2-7
abundance: few
CDR3nt: TGTGCCAGCAGCGACGGGATCTCCTACGAGCAGTACTTC
CDR3aa: CASSDGISYEQYF

d_gene: NA
v_gene: TRBV11-2
j_gene: TRBJ1-2
abundance: NA
CDR3nt: TGTGCCAGCAGCTTAGATCTGCGGGGGCTCTATGGCTACACCTTC
CDR3aa: CASSLDLRGLYGYTF

d_gene: TRBD1
v_gene: TRBV5-4
j_gene: TRBJ1-2
abundance: NA
CDR3nt: TGTGCCAGCACCCGGGACAGGGGACATGGCTACACCTTC
CDR3aa: CASTRDRGHGYTF

d_gene: TRBD1
v_gene: TRBV18
j_gene: TRBJ1-1
abundance: NA
CDR3nt: TGTGCCAGCTCACCAAGGGGGCAACTGGGGCCAAACACTGAAGCTTTCTTT
CDR3aa: CASSPRGQLGPNTEAFF

d_gene: TRBD2
v_gene: TRBV28
j_gene: TRBJ2-2
abundance: once
CDR3nt: TGTGCCAGCAGTTTCCGCCTAGCGGGACTCTTCACCGGGGAGCTGTTTTTT
CDR3aa: CASSFRLAGLFTGELFF

d_gene: NA
v_gene: TRBV5-1
j_gene: TRBJ2-1
abundance: few
CDR3nt: TGCGCCACCTCCAAGAACCCAGGGGTCAATGAGCAGTTCTTC
CDR3aa: CATSKNPGVNEQFF

d_gene: NA
v_gene: TRBV12-5
j_gene: TRBJ1-5
abundance: NA
CDR3nt: TGTGCTAGTGGCCAGACAGAAACCAATCAGCCCCAGCATTTT
CDR3aa: CASGQTETNQPQHF

d_gene: NA
v_gene: TRBV5-1
j_gene: TRBJ2-7
abundance: NA
CDR3nt: TGCGCCAGCAGCTCTCATGGCGAGACTAGGGCCTACGAGCAGTACTTC
CDR3aa: CASSSHGETRAYEQYF

d_gene: NA
v_gene: TRBV28
j_gene: TRBJ2-5
abundance: few
CDR3nt: TGTGCCAGCAGTGTAACAGGGATCGGGGAAGAGACCCAGTACTTC
CDR3aa: CASSVTGIGEETQYF